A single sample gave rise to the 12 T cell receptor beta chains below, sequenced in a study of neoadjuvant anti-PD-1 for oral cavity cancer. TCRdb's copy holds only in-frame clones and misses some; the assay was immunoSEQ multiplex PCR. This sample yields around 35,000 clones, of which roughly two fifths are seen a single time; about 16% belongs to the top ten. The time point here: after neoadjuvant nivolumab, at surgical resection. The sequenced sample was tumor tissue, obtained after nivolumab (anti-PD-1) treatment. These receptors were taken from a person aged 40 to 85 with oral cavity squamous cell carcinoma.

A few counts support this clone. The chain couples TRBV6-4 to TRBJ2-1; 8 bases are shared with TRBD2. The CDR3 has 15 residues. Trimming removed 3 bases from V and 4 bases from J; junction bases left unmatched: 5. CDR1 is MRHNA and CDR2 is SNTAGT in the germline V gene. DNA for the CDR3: TGTGCCAGCAGTGAGGAAGCGGGAGTTTACAATGAGCAGTTCTTC. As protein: CASSEEAGVYNEQFF.

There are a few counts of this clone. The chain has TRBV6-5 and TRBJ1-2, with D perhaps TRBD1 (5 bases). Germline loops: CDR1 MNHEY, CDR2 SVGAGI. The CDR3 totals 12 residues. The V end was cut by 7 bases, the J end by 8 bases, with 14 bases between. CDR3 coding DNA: TGTGCCAGCAACCCGGGACGAGGAGGCTACACCTTC. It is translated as CASNPGRGGYTF.

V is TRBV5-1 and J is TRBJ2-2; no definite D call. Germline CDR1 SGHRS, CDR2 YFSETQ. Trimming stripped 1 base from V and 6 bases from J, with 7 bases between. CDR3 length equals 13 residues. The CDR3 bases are TGCGCCAGCAGCTTGAAGGGCGCCGGGGAGCTGTTTTTT. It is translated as CASSLKGAGELFF.

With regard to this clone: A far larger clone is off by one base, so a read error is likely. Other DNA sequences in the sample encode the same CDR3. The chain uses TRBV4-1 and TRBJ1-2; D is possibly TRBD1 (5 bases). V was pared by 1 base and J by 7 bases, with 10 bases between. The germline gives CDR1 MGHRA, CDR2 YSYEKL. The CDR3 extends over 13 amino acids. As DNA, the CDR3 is TGCGCCAGCAGCCAAGGACAGTCGGCTGGCTACACCTTC. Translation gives CASSQGQSAGYTF.

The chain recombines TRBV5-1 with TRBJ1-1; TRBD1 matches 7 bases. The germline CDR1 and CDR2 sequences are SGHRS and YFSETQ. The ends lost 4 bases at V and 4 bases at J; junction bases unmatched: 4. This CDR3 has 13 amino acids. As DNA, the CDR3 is TGCGCCAGCAGCGATCAGGGGGGCACTGAAGCTTTCTTT. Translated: CASSDQGGTEAFF.

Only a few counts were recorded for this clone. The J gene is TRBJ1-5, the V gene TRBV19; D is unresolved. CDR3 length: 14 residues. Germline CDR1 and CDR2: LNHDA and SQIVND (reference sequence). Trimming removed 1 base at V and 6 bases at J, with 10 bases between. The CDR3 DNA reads TGTGCCAGTAGTATAGGCGGGAGGCGTCAGCCCCAGCATTTT. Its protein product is CASSIGGRRQPQHF. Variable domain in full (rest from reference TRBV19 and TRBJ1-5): DGGITQSPKYLFRKEGQNVTLSCEQNLNHDAMYWYRQDPGQGLRLIYYSQIVNDFQKGDIAEGYSVSREKKESFPLTVTSAQKNPTAFYLCASSIGGRRQPQHFGDGTRLSIL.

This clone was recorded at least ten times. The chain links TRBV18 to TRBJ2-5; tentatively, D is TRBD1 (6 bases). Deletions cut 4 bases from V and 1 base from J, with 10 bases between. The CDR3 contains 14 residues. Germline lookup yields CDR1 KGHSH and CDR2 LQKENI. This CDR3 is CASSLGQTQETQYF. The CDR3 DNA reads TGTGCCAGCTCACTCGGACAGACCCAAGAGACCCAGTACTTC.

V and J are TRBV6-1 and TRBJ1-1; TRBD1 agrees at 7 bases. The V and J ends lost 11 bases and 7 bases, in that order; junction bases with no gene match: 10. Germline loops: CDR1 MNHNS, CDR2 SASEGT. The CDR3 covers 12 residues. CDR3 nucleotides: TGTGCCGGCGGTAAGACAGGGCTTGAAGCTTTCTTT. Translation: CAGGKTGLEAFF.

The CDR3 DNA is TGTGCCTTTTCGCGGGGAAGCCGGGATACGCAGTATTTT. As protein: CAFSRGSRDTQYF. V usage is TRBV30 and J usage is TRBJ2-3; D possibly corresponds to TRBD2 (6 bases). The CDR3 sequence is 13 residues long. The germline V gene has CDR1 GTSNPN and CDR2 SVGIG (reference sequence). Deletions cut 7 bases from V and 6 bases from J, with 17 bases between.

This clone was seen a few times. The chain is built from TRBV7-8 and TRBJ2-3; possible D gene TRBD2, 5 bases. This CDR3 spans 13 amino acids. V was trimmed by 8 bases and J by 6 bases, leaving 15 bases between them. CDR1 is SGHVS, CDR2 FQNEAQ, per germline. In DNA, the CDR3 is TGTGCCAGCGAAAGCGCTTCGGGGGATACGCAGTATTTT. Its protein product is CASESASGDTQYF.

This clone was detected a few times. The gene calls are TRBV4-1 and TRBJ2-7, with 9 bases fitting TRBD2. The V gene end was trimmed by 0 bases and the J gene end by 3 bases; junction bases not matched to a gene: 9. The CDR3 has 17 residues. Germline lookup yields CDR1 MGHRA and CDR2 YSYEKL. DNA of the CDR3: TGCGCCAGCAGCCAAGATGGCGAGGCTAGCGGGAACTACGAGCAGTACTTC. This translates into CASSQDGEASGNYEQYF.

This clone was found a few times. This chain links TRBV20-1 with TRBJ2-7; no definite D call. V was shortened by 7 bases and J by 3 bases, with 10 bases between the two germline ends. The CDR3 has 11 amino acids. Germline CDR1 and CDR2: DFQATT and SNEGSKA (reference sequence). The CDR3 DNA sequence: TGCAGTGTCAGACGCGACTACGAGCAGTACTTC. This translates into CSVRRDYEQYF.